One and the same sample provided the 29 T cell receptor beta chains below, sequenced in a study of shared clonotypes between healthy human individuals. Clones were sequenced by immunoSEQ multiplex PCR, and TCRdb holds only the in-frame ones, with some missing. The sample holds about 980,000 clones, approximately 80% seen once. Sequencing was done on a sample of memory CD4+ T cells sorted from blood. Subset: CD45RA-negative fraction. Every receptor here comes from a man between 18 and 35 years old in good health.

The chain combines TRBV11-2 with TRBJ2-7; 12 bases match TRBD2. There are 14 residues in the CDR3. V dropped 0 bases and J dropped 10; count of bases not matched to a gene: 4. Looked up from germline, CDR1 is SGHAT and CDR2 is FQNNGV. DNA of the CDR3: TGTGCCAGCAGCTTAGACTCGACTAGCGGGAGACAGTACTTC. As protein: CASSLDSTSGRQYF.

The V call is TRBV19, the J call TRBJ2-7, with D perhaps TRBD2 (7 bases). Germline V gene lookup returns CDR1 LNHDA and CDR2 SQIVND (reference sequence). This CDR3 comprises 15 residues. Deletions cut 3 bases from V and 4 bases from J, with 16 bases between. CDR3 nucleotides: TGTGCCAGTAGTATCCTCGCCAGGGGAGGGTACGAGCAGTACTTC. Translating it yields CASSILARGGYEQYF.

Comments on this clone: The junction departs from the called germline gene at one end, perhaps through a read error. The chain couples TRBV6-1 to TRBJ2-7; 8 nucleotides line up with TRBD1. There are 14 residues in the CDR3. Germline loops: CDR1 MNHNS, CDR2 SASEGT. CDR3 region: CASSEETGAGEQYF. The CDR3, as DNA: TGTGCCAGCAGCGAAGAGACAGGGGCGGGTGAGCAGTACTTC.

The chain uses TRBV6-6 and TRBJ2-7; D may be TRBD1 (6 bases). V lost 8 bases and J 3 bases, leaving 14 bases between the germline ends. Germline values: CDR1 MNHNY, CDR2 SVGAGI (reference sequence). The CDR3 loop spans 13 amino acids. The CDR3 loop is CASVAGVFYEQYF. The CDR3 DNA reads TGTGCCAGCGTGGCAGGGGTATTCTACGAGCAGTACTTC.

Many counts were recorded for this clone. The rearrangement uses TRBV5-1 and TRBJ1-5, with 8 bases matching TRBD1. This CDR3 is built from 15 residues. V trimming: 4 bases; J trimming: 4 bases; junction bases outside the gene matches: 7. From germline, CDR1 is SGHRS and CDR2 YFSETQ. CDR3 nucleotides: TGCGCCAGCAGCCAGGGGACAGGAGTTAATCAGCCCCAGCATTTT. Translation gives CASSQGTGVNQPQHF.

The chain combines TRBV18 with TRBJ2-5, with D maybe TRBD1 (6 bases). V lost 4 bases and J lost 4, with 10 bases in between. The CDR3 is made up of 13 amino acids. Germline-derived CDR1 and CDR2 are KGHSH and LQKENI. CDR3 loop: CASSRGRVETQYF. The CDR3 region has the DNA TGTGCCAGCTCACGGGGGCGAGTAGAGACCCAGTACTTC.

This clone turned up a few times. The chain joins TRBV4-2 to TRBJ2-5; the D is unclear. CDR3 size: 17 residues. Per the germline V gene, CDR1 is LGHNA and CDR2 is YNFKEQ. Trimming left V 2 bases short and J 4 bases short, with 20 bases between. The CDR3 region has the DNA TGTGCCAGCAGCCAACCCCGGCAGGCCCAAGGCGGAGAGACCCAGTACTTC. It specifies CASSQPRQAQGGETQYF.

About this clone itself: The sample contains more than one DNA sequence encoding this CDR3. This rearrangement joins TRBV7-3 to TRBJ2-3; 7 bases align to TRBD1. Germline V gives CDR1 SGHTA, CDR2 FQGTGA. J gave up 1 base and V 2 bases, and 3 bases lay outside the gene matches. This CDR3 has 15 residues. In nucleotides, the CDR3 is TGTGCCAGCAGCTTACGAAGGGGGCGCACAGATACGCAGTATTTT. Encoded protein: CASSLRRGRTDTQYF.

The chain couples TRBV7-9 to TRBJ2-1, with 12 positions matching TRBD2. Looked up from germline, CDR1 is SEHNR and CDR2 is FQNEAQ (reference sequence). Losses at the gene ends were 5 bases for V and 3 bases for J; bases not matched to a gene: 5. This CDR3 contains 16 residues. CDR3 coding DNA: TGTGCCAGCAGCGCATGGACTAGCGGGATCTACAATGAGCAGTTCTTC. Its translation is CASSAWTSGIYNEQFF.

This clone was seen just once. The CDR3 bases are TGTGCCACCAGGGGCAATGAGCAGTTCTTC. Its protein product is CATRGNEQFF. The V and J genes are TRBV6-6 and TRBJ2-1, with D possibly TRBD1 on 6 matching bases. From germline, CDR1 is MNHNY and CDR2 SVGAGI (reference sequence). CDR3 length: 10 amino acids. Trimming removed 10 bases from V and 6 bases from J, with 7 bases in between.

The rearrangement links TRBV28 to TRBJ1-3; D gene ambiguous. Trimming took 6 bases from V and 7 from J, leaving 13 bases between them. Germline assignment: CDR1 MDHEN and CDR2 SYDVKM. The CDR3 contains 13 residues. DNA of the CDR3: TGTGCCAGCAGCCCCGCCACAACCAACACCATATATTTT. It yields the protein CASSPATTNTIYF.

The J gene is TRBJ2-3, the V gene TRBV7-2; D is undetermined. The V and J ends lost 5 bases and 2 bases respectively, with 5 bases between them. Per the germline V gene, CDR1 is SGHTA and CDR2 is FQGNSA. The CDR3 sequence is 12 residues long. CDR3 DNA sequence: TGTGCCAGCAGCCGAATCACAGATACGCAGTATTTT. Protein sequence: CASSRITDTQYF.

The chain couples TRBV6-6 to TRBJ1-6, with TRBD1 matching 9 bases. The CDR3 consists of 13 residues. Looked up from germline, CDR1 is MNHNY and CDR2 is SVGAGI (reference sequence). V gave up 5 bases and J gave up 9 bases; unmatched junction bases: 2. The CDR3 DNA reads TGTGCCAGCAGTCGACAGGGGGTTTCACCCCTCCACTTT. It translates to CASSRQGVSPLHF.

This chain's CDR3 is CASAPPGTPSREQFF. CDR3 DNA: TGCGCCAGCGCCCCGCCCGGGACTCCCTCCCGCGAGCAGTTCTTC. The V call is TRBV5-1, the J call TRBJ2-1; tentatively, D is TRBD2 (6 bases). Per germline, CDR1 SGHRS and CDR2 YFSETQ. This CDR3 is 15 amino acids long. V was cut by 7 bases and J by 10 bases, with 24 bases left in between.

The chain joins TRBV29-1 to TRBJ2-5; no clear D gene. Germline V gene sequence: CDR1 SQVTM, CDR2 ANQGSEA. The CDR3 spans 12 residues. V lost 4 bases and J 4 bases, leaving 10 bases between the germline ends. The CDR3 bases are TGCAGCGTTGGCCAGACTCTAGAGACCCAGTACTTC. This codes for CSVGQTLETQYF.

The chain recombines TRBV27 with TRBJ1-2, with TRBD1 matching over 9 bases. V lost 2 bases, J lost 8 bases, and 15 bases stayed unmatched. Germline lookup yields CDR1 MNHEY and CDR2 SMNVEV (reference sequence). CDR3 length equals 17 residues. CDR3 bases: TGTGCCAGCAGTTTAAAAGGGACAGGGTACGCAACTGGGGGCTACACCTTC. Translation: CASSLKGTGYATGGYTF.

This sequence joins TRBV7-9 and TRBJ2-1; D remains ambiguous. V was trimmed by 0 bases and J by 6 bases, leaving 15 bases between them. There are 16 residues in the CDR3. The germline gives CDR1 SEHNR, CDR2 FQNEAQ (reference sequence). This chain's CDR3 is CASSLARQDVINEQFF. The CDR3 region has the DNA TGTGCCAGCAGCTTAGCGAGGCAGGACGTTATCAATGAGCAGTTCTTC.

The chain joins TRBV29-1 to TRBJ2-1; 7 bases align to TRBD1. Unmatched junction bases numbered 7, after V lost 4 bases and J lost 7 bases. The CDR3 sequence is 13 residues long. Germline CDR1 and CDR2: SQVTM and ANQGSEA. CDR3 sequence: CSVVGQVLNEQFF. The CDR3 coding sequence is TGCAGCGTTGTAGGACAGGTCTTAAATGAGCAGTTCTTC.

As to this clone: One end of the junction does not line up with germline, which may come from a read error. The rearrangement joins TRBV20-1 to TRBJ1-2, with D tentatively TRBD1 (5 bases). CDR1 DFQATT and CDR2 SNEGSKA come from the germline V gene (reference sequence). The CDR3 covers 11 residues. The CDR3 loop is CSASFPQGMVF. The CDR3 DNA reads as TGCAGTGCTAGTTTTCCGCAGGGTATGGTGTTC.

The chain couples TRBV9 to TRBJ2-5, with D possibly TRBD2 on 5 matching bases. The CDR3 totals 15 residues. Deletions cut 4 bases from V and 0 bases from J, with 13 bases between. Germline V gene data show CDR1 as SGDLS and CDR2 as YYNGEE. In nucleotides, the CDR3 is TGTGCCAGCAGCATATTCCCGGGGTACCAAGAGACCCAGTACTTC. Protein product: CASSIFPGYQETQYF.

The chain combines TRBV18 with TRBJ2-7, with TRBD2 identical over 14 bases. The CDR3 totals 16 residues. The germline gives CDR1 KGHSH, CDR2 LQKENI. Trimming removed 3 bases from V and 3 bases from J; junction bases left unmatched: 4. This CDR3 reads CASSPSGTSGGYEQYF. The CDR3 nucleotides are TGTGCCAGCTCACCCTCCGGGACTAGCGGGGGCTACGAGCAGTACTTC.

The chain uses TRBV30 and TRBJ1-1; weak D call: TRBD1 (5 bases). Trimming took off 7 bases at V and 1 base at J, with 10 bases between the two ends. The germline gives CDR1 GTSNPN, CDR2 SVGIG (reference sequence). This CDR3 is built from 12 residues. The chain's CDR3 is CASQAGNTEAFF. CDR3 nucleotides: TGTGCCTCACAGGCAGGGAACACTGAAGCTTTCTTT. Based on the CDR3 plus reference TRBV30 and TRBJ1-1, the full variable domain is SQTIHQWPATLVQPVGSPLSLECTVEGTSNPNLYWYRQAAGRGLQLLFYSVGIGQISSEVPQNLSASRPQDRQFILSSKKLLLSDSGFYLCASQAGNTEAFFGQGTRLTVV.

The rearrangement uses TRBV2 and TRBJ2-5; possible D gene TRBD1, 5 bases. CDR3 length: 13 residues. The V and J ends lost 4 bases and 2 bases respectively, with 8 bases between them. The germline CDR1 and CDR2 sequences are SNHLY and FYNNEI. CDR3 bases: TGTGCCAGCAGTGGATCAGGGCAAGAGACCCAGTACTTC. Its translation is CASSGSGQETQYF.

This chain uses TRBV6-8 with TRBJ1-3, with 9 bases lining up with TRBD1. V was clipped by 6 bases and J by 0 bases; unmatched bases: 12. Germline V CDR1 and CDR2: MNHGY, SAAAGT. The length of the CDR3 is 18 residues. The CDR3 region has the DNA TGTGCCAGCAGCCACGACGCAAGGGACAGGGTCTCTGGAAACACCATATATTTT. Translation: CASSHDARDRVSGNTIYF.

The DNA of the CDR3 is TGTGCCAGCAGTTACGCAGAGAACGTCGGCGAGCAGTACTTC. Amino acids: CASSYAENVGEQYF. This sequence joins TRBV6-5 and TRBJ2-7; D remains ambiguous. CDR3 length: 14 amino acids. V was pared by 2 bases and J by 6 bases, with 14 bases between. The germline V gene encodes CDR1 MNHEY and CDR2 SVGAGI.

The chain is built from TRBV5-6 and TRBJ2-7; possibly TRBD1 for D (6 bases). The V end lost 5 bases, the J end lost 4 bases, and 13 bases lay between the germline ends. The CDR3 has 13 residues. From germline, CDR1 is SGHDT and CDR2 YYEEEE. CDR3 nucleotides: TGTGCCAGCAGGGATAGGACAGTATACGAGCAGTACTTC. Its protein product is CASRDRTVYEQYF. The full variable domain, with the rest looked up from reference TRBV5-6 and TRBJ2-7, is DAGVTQSPTHLIKTRGQQVTLRCSPKSGHDTVSWYQQALGQGPQFIFQYYEEEERQRGNFPDRFSGHQFPNYSSELNVNALLLGDSALYLCASRDRTVYEQYFGPGTRLTVT.

The V and J genes are TRBV6-5 and TRBJ1-2, with TRBD1 identical over 7 bases. Germline V lookup: CDR1 MNHEY, CDR2 SVGAGI. After removal of 1 base from V and 1 base from J, the junction contained 3 bases not matched to a gene. The CDR3 spans 15 residues. This CDR3 is CASSYWAGGNYGYTF. The DNA of the CDR3 is TGTGCCAGCAGTTACTGGGCAGGGGGTAACTATGGCTACACCTTC.

This clone has a count of ten or more. This chain connects TRBV11-2 to TRBJ2-7, with 10 bases identical to TRBD2. J gave up 4 bases and V 5 bases, and 14 bases lay outside the gene matches. The CDR3 is 17 residues long. Germline V lookup: CDR1 SGHAT, CDR2 FQNNGV. As DNA, the CDR3 is TGTGCCAGCAGCGTGTATAGCGGGAGGTCCTCCCTTTACGAGCAGTACTTC. As protein: CASSVYSGRSSLYEQYF.

The rearrangement uses TRBV4-2 and TRBJ2-1; D is possibly TRBD2 (6 bases). V was pared by 0 bases and J by 4 bases, with 7 bases between. CDR3 size: 14 residues. The germline V gene has CDR1 LGHNA and CDR2 YNFKEQ. This chain's CDR3 is CASSQESGYNEQFF. DNA for the CDR3: TGTGCCAGCAGCCAAGAAAGCGGGTACAATGAGCAGTTCTTC.